Sequencing of this TCR beta chain was carried out in a study of blood T cell repertoires in COVID-19. The overall study: Acute-phase and convalescent COVID-19 samples originated in the United States, Italy and Spain. Nucleic acid was either cDNA or gDNA, and it came from T cells, B-cell-depleted T cells, or PBMCs.

Germline V gene lookup returns CDR1 SGHTA and CDR2 FQGTGA. The CDR3 spans 13 residues. V lost 0 bases, J lost 6 bases, and 8 bases lay in between. In the original analysis: Nucleated cell number was recorded as an estimate derived from reference gene primer amplification. Profiled with immunoSEQ multiplex PCR; TCRdb holds only in-frame clones, not every one. V and J calls and clone size are given by that table; D and trimming were obtained from the DNA. The data show 130,000 to 150,000 clones, approximately 80% seen once. This clonotype was obtained from a human donor in a cohort sampled during active COVID-19. What was sequenced was peripheral blood. V gene TRBV7-3 combines with J gene TRBJ1-2; maybe TRBD1 (5 bases). The CDR3 DNA reads TGTGCCAGCAGCTTAACAGGGGCTGATGGCTACACCTTC. Protein: CASSLTGADGYTF.